What follows is one TCR beta chain and its context. This entry comes from a study of patients and donors after allogeneic stem cell transplantation. V shed 3 bases and J shed 10 bases, with 19 bases lying between them. CDR3 length equals 15 residues. In germline, CDR1 is MNHNS, CDR2 SASEGT. MiXCR was run by TCRdb on the RT-PCR reads, yielding one entry per CDR3 protein. The sample consists of 800,000 to 1,000,000 distinct CDR3 sequences, approximately 19% of them appearing once. The source is a human donor who was either an allogeneic HSCT recipient or a stem cell or donor lymphocyte infusion donor (not recorded which). It is not recorded whose cells these are; they may come from a transplant donor. The material sequenced was blood, either unsorted or a sorted T cell fraction (not recorded which). This chain links TRBV6-1 with TRBJ2-1, with D tentatively TRBD1 (5 bases). As DNA, the CDR3 is TGTGCCAGCAGTGACGACAGAAGTTTAGCATGGGAGCAGTTCTTC. Translating gives CASSDDRSLAWEQFF.